This T cell receptor (beta chain) appears in the sequencing data of a study of CD8+ T cells in alopecia areata. Germline V gene lookup returns CDR1 MDHEN and CDR2 SYDVKM. With 7 bases clipped from V and 0 bases from J, the junction kept 3 bases outside the gene matches. The CDR3 is 14 residues long. Turning to this clone: What it recognizes is unknown.

Overall study results and limits: Greater clonality was observed in lesional scalp samples, especially alopecia totalis/universalis, versus normal scalp.

RNA, once extracted, was reverse transcribed into cDNA for use as the sequencing template. Using immunoSEQ multiplex PCR, the repertoire was profiled, and TCRdb retains in-frame clones only, with some absent. This table holds roughly 150,000 clones, more than 55% found once. The receptor's source is a human donor in good health. Material: CD8+ T cells sorted from blood. The J gene is TRBJ1-5, the V gene TRBV28; 7 nucleotides agree with TRBD1. The DNA of the CDR3 is TGTGCCAGCAAGGGGACAGATAGCAATCAGCCCCAGCATTTT. Residues: CASKGTDSNQPQHF.